These T cell receptor beta chains were read from a single sample in a study of identical twins. TCRdb processed the 5' RACE reads anew with MiXCR; each CDR3 protein has one entry. The sample includes approximately 530,000 distinct CDR3 sequences, 20% to 25% of them seen just once. In addition, the sample was reused for a study of yellow fever vaccine responses in identical twins.

The material sequenced was CD4+ T cells sorted from blood. The receptors derive from a young woman in good health. CDR3s include the opening cysteine and the closing phenylalanine or tryptophan. Each record gives: V gene, D gene, clone size, J gene, CDR3 DNA, CDR3 protein. D genes are given only for firm matches. A row's size may be missing; if present it is once, few, many or a size class.

V gene: TRBV7-8; D gene: .; clone size: few; J gene: TRBJ2-3; CDR3 DNA: TGTGCCAGCAGCTTAGGGAGGGGCAGCACAGATACGCAGTATTTT; CDR3 protein: CASSLGRGSTDTQYF
V gene: TRBV28; D gene: TRBD1; clone size: .; J gene: TRBJ2-1; CDR3 DNA: TGTGCCAGCAGTTCCCTGGACAGGGGTCCTGGGGGATACAATGAGCAGTTCTTC; CDR3 protein: CASSSLDRGPGGYNEQFF
V gene: TRBV25-1; D gene: .; clone size: many; J gene: TRBJ2-1; CDR3 DNA: TGTGCCAGCAGTGAATATCGAGGGGACGGCAATGAGCAGTTCTTC; CDR3 protein: CASSEYRGDGNEQFF
V gene: TRBV7-8; D gene: .; clone size: few; J gene: TRBJ1-2; CDR3 DNA: TGTGCCAGCAGCCCCGGACCCGGAAACTATGGCTACACCTTC; CDR3 protein: CASSPGPGNYGYTF
V gene: TRBV10-2; D gene: TRBD2; clone size: .; J gene: TRBJ2-1; CDR3 DNA: TGCGCCAGCAGTGAGATAATGAGCGGGGCTCCCAATGAGCAGTTCTTC; CDR3 protein: CASSEIMSGAPNEQFF
V gene: TRBV6-5; D gene: .; clone size: few; J gene: TRBJ1-1; CDR3 DNA: TGTGCCAGCAGTTACTCGATGGGGGTGAACACTGAAGCTTTCTTT; CDR3 protein: CASSYSMGVNTEAFF
V gene: TRBV9; D gene: TRBD2; clone size: .; J gene: TRBJ2-3; CDR3 DNA: TGTGCCAGCAGCCCCCGCGGGGGTTGGTCGACGGATACGCAGTATTTT; CDR3 protein: CASSPRGGWSTDTQYF
V gene: TRBV13; D gene: TRBD2; clone size: few; J gene: TRBJ2-7; CDR3 DNA: TGTGCCAGCAGCTTAGCTTCTAGCGGTATGTCATACGAGCAGTACTTC; CDR3 protein: CASSLASSGMSYEQYF
V gene: TRBV18; D gene: TRBD1; clone size: few; J gene: TRBJ1-4; CDR3 DNA: TGTGCCAGCTCACCACCTACAGGGGCTAATGAAAAACTGTTTTTT; CDR3 protein: CASSPPTGANEKLFF
V gene: TRBV7-9; D gene: .; clone size: .; J gene: TRBJ2-3; CDR3 DNA: TGTGCCAGCAGCGCAGCACTCGGGGGTGATACGCAGTATTTT; CDR3 protein: CASSAALGGDTQYF
V gene: TRBV12-3/TRBV12-4; D gene: .; clone size: few; J gene: TRBJ1-2; CDR3 DNA: TGTGCCAGCAGTTTTAGGGTCTATGGCTACACCTTC; CDR3 protein: CASSFRVYGYTF
V gene: TRBV3-1; D gene: TRBD2; clone size: .; J gene: TRBJ2-4; CDR3 DNA: TGTGCCAGCAGCCAAGCGGGACTAGCCGTAAACATTCAGTACTTC; CDR3 protein: CASSQAGLAVNIQYF
V gene: TRBV24-1; D gene: .; clone size: .; J gene: TRBJ2-1; CDR3 DNA: TGTGCCACCGGCCGGCTGGGAGCGGTAAATGAGCAGTTCTTC; CDR3 protein: CATGRLGAVNEQFF
V gene: TRBV20-1; D gene: .; clone size: .; J gene: TRBJ2-7; CDR3 DNA: TGCAGTGCTAGAGATCTGACAGGCCCTTCCTACGAGCAGTACTTC; CDR3 protein: CSARDLTGPSYEQYF
V gene: TRBV20-1; D gene: .; clone size: few; J gene: TRBJ2-3; CDR3 DNA: TGCAGTGCAACCACCTCGACTAGTTCTAGCGCCCGTGGGCAGTATTTT; CDR3 protein: CSATTSTSSSARGQYF
V gene: TRBV7-2; D gene: .; clone size: .; J gene: TRBJ1-2; CDR3 DNA: TGTGCCAGCAGCTTGGATCTACCCTATGGCTACACCTTC; CDR3 protein: CASSLDLPYGYTF
V gene: TRBV21-1; D gene: .; clone size: .; J gene: TRBJ2-7; CDR3 DNA: TGTGCCAGCAGACTGGCGGCCCGGGGCAACGAGCAGTACTTC; CDR3 protein: CASRLAARGNEQYF
V gene: TRBV5-1; D gene: .; clone size: .; J gene: TRBJ1-1; CDR3 DNA: TGCGCCAGCAGCTTGGAGGCGTGGAACACTGAAGCTTTCTTT; CDR3 protein: CASSLEAWNTEAFF
V gene: TRBV7-9; D gene: .; clone size: .; J gene: TRBJ2-2; CDR3 DNA: TGTGCCAGCAGCTTAAGCCGAACCGGGGAGCTGTTTTTT; CDR3 protein: CASSLSRTGELFF
V gene: TRBV9; D gene: .; clone size: .; J gene: TRBJ2-1; CDR3 DNA: TGTGCCAGCGGAGGTGGGGCAGTGAATGAGCAGTTCTTC; CDR3 protein: CASGGGAVNEQFF
V gene: TRBV18; D gene: TRBD2; clone size: few; J gene: TRBJ2-1; CDR3 DNA: TGTGCCACCGTGGCGCGGGGGGGGAATGAGCAGTTCTTC; CDR3 protein: CATVARGGNEQFF
V gene: TRBV20-1; D gene: .; clone size: .; J gene: TRBJ2-2; CDR3 DNA: TGCAGTGCTAGAGATCTTGTGGCAGGGAATCCCGGGGAGCTGTTTTTT; CDR3 protein: CSARDLVAGNPGELFF
V gene: TRBV29-1; D gene: .; clone size: .; J gene: TRBJ1-6; CDR3 DNA: TGCAGCGTACAGGTTTTGGATTCACCCCTCCACTTT; CDR3 protein: CSVQVLDSPLHF
V gene: TRBV5-1; D gene: .; clone size: many; J gene: TRBJ2-1; CDR3 DNA: TGCGCCAGCAGCTTAGGGCTTGACTACAATGAGCAGTTCTTC; CDR3 protein: CASSLGLDYNEQFF
V gene: TRBV7-3; D gene: .; clone size: many; J gene: TRBJ2-3; CDR3 DNA: TGTGCCAGCAGCTTCGGCGGGAACACAGATACGCAGTATTTT; CDR3 protein: CASSFGGNTDTQYF
V gene: TRBV25-1; D gene: .; clone size: .; J gene: TRBJ1-2; CDR3 DNA: TGTGCCAGCAGCAATACATGGGGCTACACCTTC; CDR3 protein: CASSNTWGYTF
V gene: TRBV6-5; D gene: TRBD1; clone size: .; J gene: TRBJ2-6; CDR3 DNA: TGTGCCAGCAGTTACGGGACAGGGCAATCTGGGGCCAACGTCCTGACTTTC; CDR3 protein: CASSYGTGQSGANVLTF
V gene: TRBV4-2; D gene: TRBD2; clone size: .; J gene: TRBJ2-1; CDR3 DNA: TGTGCCAGCAGCCAAGAGCCTAGCGGTTACAATGAGCAGTTCTTC; CDR3 protein: CASSQEPSGYNEQFF
V gene: TRBV20-1; D gene: .; clone size: once; J gene: TRBJ1-2; CDR3 DNA: TGCAGTGCTAGAGTCTGGCGACAGGAGGAGGGTGGCTACACCTTC; CDR3 protein: CSARVWRQEEGGYTF
V gene: TRBV5-1; D gene: .; clone size: .; J gene: TRBJ2-3; CDR3 DNA: TGCGCCAGCAGCTTAGGGACCTTTAGCACAGATACGCAGTATTTT; CDR3 protein: CASSLGTFSTDTQYF
V gene: TRBV5-1; D gene: .; clone size: few; J gene: TRBJ2-1; CDR3 DNA: TGCGCCAGCAGCCGCGACAGACTTGAGCAGTTCTTC; CDR3 protein: CASSRDRLEQFF
V gene: TRBV12-3/TRBV12-4; D gene: .; clone size: .; J gene: TRBJ1-1; CDR3 DNA: TGTGCCAGCAGCCTAGCGCGGGGCATCGGCACTGAAGCTTTCTTT; CDR3 protein: CASSLARGIGTEAFF
V gene: TRBV28; D gene: TRBD1; clone size: .; J gene: TRBJ2-7; CDR3 DNA: TGTGCCAGCAGGCCCGGACAGGGGTTATTGTACGAGCAGTACTTC; CDR3 protein: CASRPGQGLLYEQYF
V gene: TRBV20-1; D gene: TRBD1; clone size: .; J gene: TRBJ1-2; CDR3 DNA: TGCAGTGCGTACCCGGGACAGAGCAACTATGGCTACACCTTC; CDR3 protein: CSAYPGQSNYGYTF
V gene: TRBV28; D gene: TRBD2; clone size: .; J gene: TRBJ2-5; CDR3 DNA: TGTGCCAGCAGTTTGGGGACTAGCGGGAGGGCCTTAGAGACCCAGTACTTC; CDR3 protein: CASSLGTSGRALETQYF
V gene: TRBV18; D gene: .; clone size: .; J gene: TRBJ1-6; CDR3 DNA: TGTGCCAGCTCACTCGACGACTCCTATAATTCACCCCTCCACTTT; CDR3 protein: CASSLDDSYNSPLHF
V gene: TRBV5-1; D gene: .; clone size: .; J gene: TRBJ2-3; CDR3 DNA: TGCGCCAGCAGCCGACCGGGGGCAGATACGCAGTATTTT; CDR3 protein: CASSRPGADTQYF
V gene: TRBV18; D gene: TRBD2; clone size: few; J gene: TRBJ2-1; CDR3 DNA: TGTGCCAGCTGGGGCGGGAGCTCCTACAATGAGCAGTTCTTC; CDR3 protein: CASWGGSSYNEQFF
V gene: TRBV24-1; D gene: .; clone size: .; J gene: TRBJ2-3; CDR3 DNA: TGTGCCACCAGTGAGGAATCGGGCACAGATACGCAGTATTTT; CDR3 protein: CATSEESGTDTQYF
V gene: TRBV5-1; D gene: .; clone size: few; J gene: TRBJ1-1; CDR3 DNA: TGCGCCAGCAGCTTGGCAGAACAGATGAACACTGAAGCTTTCTTT; CDR3 protein: CASSLAEQMNTEAFF
V gene: TRBV12-3/TRBV12-4; D gene: .; clone size: few; J gene: TRBJ2-2; CDR3 DNA: TGTGCCAGCAGTCCCAACCGGGACAACGGGGAGCTGTTTTTT; CDR3 protein: CASSPNRDNGELFF
V gene: TRBV20-1; D gene: .; clone size: many; J gene: TRBJ2-2; CDR3 DNA: TGCAGTGCTGAAACGGGACACCACACCGGGGAGCTGTTTTTT; CDR3 protein: CSAETGHHTGELFF
V gene: TRBV12-3/TRBV12-4; D gene: .; clone size: .; J gene: TRBJ2-2; CDR3 DNA: TGTGCCAGCAGTCGCGGGCTGTTTTTT; CDR3 protein: CASSRGLFF
V gene: TRBV2; D gene: TRBD2; clone size: few; J gene: TRBJ2-7; CDR3 DNA: TGTGCCAGCAAGGCGGGAGGGCCCGACGAGCAGTACTTC; CDR3 protein: CASKAGGPDEQYF